The 16 T cell receptor beta chains below come from one sample, sequenced in a study of cytomegalovirus exposure and HLA in healthy donors. PCR employed 60 Vbeta and 13 Jbeta primers. Sequencing was performed with immunoSEQ multiplex PCR; in TCRdb, only in-frame clones are kept and a portion is missing. The sample includes more than 90,000 clones, around 80% seen only once; the top ten take 6.5% to 8.5%. Sequences were obtained from PBMCs. All receptors derive from a human donor in good health.

V is TRBV7-8 and J is TRBJ1-1; no definite D call. Germline V gives CDR1 SGHVS, CDR2 FQNEAQ. This CDR3 region has 14 residues. V was cut by 3 bases and J by 0 bases, with 8 bases left in between. The CDR3 here is CASSLEQMNTEAFF. CDR3 nucleotide sequence: TGTGCCAGCAGCTTGGAACAGATGAACACTGAAGCTTTCTTT. The variable domain in full, with the rest retrieved from reference TRBV7-8 and TRBJ1-1, is GAGVSQSPRYKVAKRGQDVALRCDPISGHVSLFWYQQALGQGPEFLTYFQNEAQLDKSGLPSDRFFAERPEGSVSTLKIQRTQQEDSAVYLCASSLEQMNTEAFFGQGTRLTVV.

The CDR3 DNA reads TGCGCCAGCAGCAAACTCGGGAGCGGGAGGACCGGGGAGCTGTTTTTT. It codes for CASSKLGSGRTGELFF. The V and J genes are TRBV5-1 and TRBJ2-2; TRBD2 aligns across 9 bases. The germline V gene encodes CDR1 SGHRS and CDR2 YFSETQ. This CDR3 has 16 residues. V was clipped by 4 bases and J by 5 bases; unmatched bases: 9.

This clone was seen only a few times. The chain employs TRBV9 and TRBJ2-3; D is possibly TRBD2 (5 bases). The CDR3 loop spans 15 amino acids. The V gene lost 4 bases and the J gene lost 3 bases, with 15 bases spanning the gap. CDR1 is SGDLS and CDR2 is YYNGEE in the germline V gene. In DNA form, the CDR3 reads TGTGCCAGCAGCATCCGGGGAGCTACTACAGATACGCAGTATTTT. Translation: CASSIRGATTDTQYF.

The rearrangement uses TRBV6-1 and TRBJ1-2; maybe TRBD1 (6 bases). Germline V gives CDR1 MNHNS, CDR2 SASEGT. The CDR3 covers 14 residues. The V end lost 0 bases, the J end lost 11 bases, and 16 bases lay between the germline ends. The CDR3: CASSEATGQPYYTF. The CDR3 bases are TGTGCCAGCAGTGAAGCCACGGGACAACCCTATTACACCTTC.

The chain is built from TRBV5-1 and TRBJ1-2; D gene unclear. The V end lost 2 bases, the J end lost 0 bases, and 8 bases lay between the germline ends. CDR3 length: 14 residues. Germline assignment: CDR1 SGHRS and CDR2 YFSETQ. The chain's CDR3 is CASSLEYPNYGYTF. The CDR3 coding sequence is TGCGCCAGCAGCTTAGAGTATCCTAACTATGGCTACACCTTC. Drawing the rest from reference TRBV5-1 and TRBJ1-2, the complete variable domain is KAGVTQTPRYLIKTRGQQVTLSCSPISGHRSVSWYQQTPGQGLQFLFEYFSETQRNKGNFPGRFSGRQFSNSRSEMNVSTLELGDSALYLCASSLEYPNYGYTFGSGTRLTVV.

The gene calls are TRBV2 and TRBJ1-1; TRBD1 matches 9 bases. Per the germline V gene, CDR1 is SNHLY and CDR2 is FYNNEI. Unmatched junction bases numbered 7, after V lost 5 bases and J lost 6 bases. The CDR3 consists of 14 residues. The CDR3 protein is CASSIDRGRAEAFF. The CDR3, as DNA: TGTGCCAGCAGTATAGACAGGGGGAGGGCTGAAGCTTTCTTT.

The rearrangement uses TRBV23-1 and TRBJ2-7, with TRBD1 matching over 8 bases. TRBV23-1 is an open reading frame, and its role is uncertain. The CDR3 runs 17 residues. The trim removed 0 bases at V and 3 bases at J, leaving 10 bases unmatched. The CDR3 sequence: CASSQSYRRGLHYEQYF. The CDR3 bases are TGCGCCAGCAGTCAATCGTACCGCAGGGGGCTGCACTACGAGCAGTACTTC.

This chain joins TRBV7-6 and TRBJ2-7, with 7 bases identical to TRBD2. The CDR3 covers 16 residues. Germline V gene lookup returns CDR1 SGHVS and CDR2 FNYEAQ. The junction had 12 bases not matched to a gene; V was cut back by 5 bases and J by 2 bases. The CDR3 coding sequence is TGTGCCAGCAGCAGAAAGGGGAGCGGGGCCCCCTACGAGCAGTACTTC. It codes for CASSRKGSGAPYEQYF.

This clone was seen once. The V gene is TRBV29-1, the J gene TRBJ2-1; 11 bases match TRBD2. The CDR3 sequence is 15 residues long. The ends lost 3 bases at V and 8 bases at J; junction bases unmatched: 9. The germline V gene encodes CDR1 SQVTM and CDR2 ANQGSEA. The CDR3 spells CSVDGTSGARHEQFF. For the CDR3, the DNA is TGCAGCGTTGATGGGACTAGCGGTGCCAGACATGAGCAGTTCTTC.

The V and J genes are TRBV27 and TRBJ2-1; 9 bases match TRBD2. This CDR3 is 16 amino acids long. J lost 5 bases, V lost 5 bases, and 10 bases had no gene match. Germline V gene sequence: CDR1 MNHEY, CDR2 SMNVEV (reference sequence). In DNA, the CDR3 is TGTGCCAGCAGTCGTTTAGCGGGAGTAAGTGACAATGAGCAGTTCTTC. Protein sequence: CASSRLAGVSDNEQFF.

The chain links TRBV5-1 to TRBJ1-5; 10 bases are shared with TRBD1. V shed 4 bases, J shed 6 bases, and the junction held 7 bases outside the gene matches. Germline-derived CDR1 and CDR2 are SGHRS and YFSETQ. This CDR3 region has 15 residues. The CDR3 reads CASSVGTGDGQPQHF. The CDR3 coding sequence is TGCGCCAGCAGCGTCGGGACAGGGGATGGTCAGCCCCAGCATTTT.

V gene TRBV2 combines with J gene TRBJ2-5, with 7 nucleotides matching TRBD1. The DNA matches TRBJ2-7 better at its end, which makes the J call doubtful. This CDR3 region has 15 residues. Germline CDR1 is SNHLY and CDR2 is FYNNEI. This chain's CDR3 is CASTEGDSPYYEQYF. In DNA, the CDR3 is TGTGCCAGCACCGAAGGGGACAGTCCATACTACGAGCAGTACTTC.

V is TRBV27 and J is TRBJ2-1, with 10 bases that match TRBD2. This CDR3 is built from 15 residues. Germline V gene lookup returns CDR1 MNHEY and CDR2 SMNVEV (reference sequence). V gave up 3 bases and J gave up 3 bases; unmatched junction bases: 2. The CDR3 here is CASSLGLASYNEQFF. CDR3 sequence (DNA): TGTGCCAGCAGTTTGGGACTAGCGAGCTACAATGAGCAGTTCTTC.

This clone came up a few times. V and J are TRBV6-5 and TRBJ1-1; possible D gene TRBD1, 5 bases. CDR3 size: 14 residues. V was cut by 5 bases and J by 0 bases, with 10 bases left in between. CDR1 is MNHEY, CDR2 SVGAGI, per germline. CDR3: CASSERGMNTEAFF. The CDR3 nucleotides are TGTGCCAGCAGTGAACGGGGGATGAACACTGAAGCTTTCTTT.

This chain links TRBV4-3 with TRBJ2-3, with 12 positions matching TRBD2. The junction had 7 bases not matched to a gene; V was cut back by 0 bases and J by 3 bases. The germline gives CDR1 LGHNA, CDR2 YSLEER. The CDR3 spans 18 residues. The CDR3: CASSQEGRTSGKTDTQYF. The CDR3 DNA sequence: TGCGCCAGCAGCCAAGAAGGTCGGACTAGCGGGAAGACAGATACGCAGTATTTT.

This sequence joins TRBV27 and TRBJ2-7; 9 positions match TRBD2. CDR1 and CDR2 (germline): MNHEY, SMNVEV (reference sequence). The trim removed 0 bases at V and 2 bases at J, leaving 5 bases unmatched. The CDR3 covers 16 residues. The chain's CDR3 is CASSLSSSGVTYEQYF. The CDR3 bases are TGTGCCAGCAGTTTATCGTCTAGCGGGGTAACCTACGAGCAGTACTTC.